This TCR beta chain derives from a study of OX40 agonist ivuxolimab in advanced cancers. Libraries were prepared by immunoSEQ multiplex PCR; TCRdb keeps only in-frame clonotypes and omits some of them. Seen here are tens of thousands of clones, approximately 86% observed once, and the top ten hold about 54%. This clone is labeled medium-sized. Its antigen is unidentified. Blood got drawn at baseline, again on cycle 4 day 1, and then on cycle 7 day 1. CDR1 GTSNPN and CDR2 SVGIG come from the germline V gene (reference sequence). Trimming cost V 2 bases and J 3 bases, with 15 bases left between them. The CDR3 is made up of 15 amino acids. Study conclusions and caveats: Partial responders receiving 0.1-3.0 mg/kg showed among the lowest clonal expansion.

The V call is TRBV30, the J call TRBJ2-3; D possibly corresponds to TRBD2 (5 bases). The TCR comes from an adult with an advanced solid tumor such as melanoma, head and neck, liver or kidney cancer. Sample: CD4+ or CD8+ T cells sorted from blood, taken in a trial of the OX40 agonist ivuxolimab. The CDR3 sequence: CAWSSRGSMTDTQYF. CDR3 sequence (DNA): TGTGCCTGGAGTAGTAGAGGGTCGATGACAGATACGCAGTATTTT.